This T cell receptor beta chain was identified during a study of blood T cell repertoires in COVID-19. Across the whole study: Sources were T cells, B-cell-depleted T cells, or PBMCs; the material itself was cDNA or gDNA.

Authors' data handling: Researchers report that nucleated cell counts were estimated from reference gene primer amplification. The table came from immunoSEQ multiplex PCR; TCRdb's copy has only in-frame clones and leaves some out. The V and J calls and clone size are taken from that table; D and trimming were inferred from the DNA. The data contain approximately 270,000 clones, around 89% of them seen just once; the ten biggest clones take up around 0.8%. The CDR3 runs to 12 residues. In germline, CDR1 is LGHDT, CDR2 YNNKEL (reference sequence). Trimming took 1 base from V and 14 from J, leaving 12 bases between them.

This TCR was sampled from a man aged 25 to 45 with acute or convalescent COVID-19. V and J are TRBV3-1 (or the pseudogene TRBV3-2) and TRBJ2-1, with a possible D match to TRBD2 (6 bases). The sequenced sample was peripheral blood. In nucleotides, the CDR3 is TGTGCCAGCAGCCAAGGTTCCGGAGGGAAGTTCTTC. Residues: CASSQGSGGKFF.